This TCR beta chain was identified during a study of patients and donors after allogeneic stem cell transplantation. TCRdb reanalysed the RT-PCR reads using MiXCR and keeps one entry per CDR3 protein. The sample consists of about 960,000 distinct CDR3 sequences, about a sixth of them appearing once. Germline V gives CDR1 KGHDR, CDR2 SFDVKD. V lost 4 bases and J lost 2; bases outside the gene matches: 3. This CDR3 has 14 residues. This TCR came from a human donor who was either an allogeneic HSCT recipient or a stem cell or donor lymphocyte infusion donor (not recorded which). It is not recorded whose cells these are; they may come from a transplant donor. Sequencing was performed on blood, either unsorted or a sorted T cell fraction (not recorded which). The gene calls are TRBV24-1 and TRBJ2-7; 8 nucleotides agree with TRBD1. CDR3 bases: TGTGCCACCAGTGACGGACAGGGCACCTACGAGCAGTACTTC. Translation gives CATSDGQGTYEQYF.